The 4 T cell receptor beta chains below were found in one sample sequenced in a study of cytomegalovirus exposure and HLA in healthy donors. Data came from immunoSEQ multiplex PCR; TCRdb stores just in-frame clones and leaves some out. The data show more than 65,000 clones, with 93% seen just once and 0.55% to 0.75% held by the top ten. Sequenced material: PBMCs. Receptors originate from a man aged 18 to 30 in good health and CMV-seronegative.

The chain links TRBV7-9 to TRBJ1-2, with D tentatively TRBD1 (6 bases). The germline gives CDR1 SEHNR, CDR2 FQNEAQ (reference sequence). The CDR3 contains 16 residues. V was cut by 1 base and J by 7 bases, with 19 bases left in between. CDR3 nucleotides: TGTGCCAGCAGCTTAGAGGGGAGCAGGGGCCTTGGTGGCTACACCTTC. Amino acid sequence: CASSLEGSRGLGGYTF.

V gene TRBV2 combines with J gene TRBJ1-4; D may be TRBD1 (6 bases). V was cut by 1 base and J by 8 bases, with 14 bases left in between. The CDR3 is made up of 15 amino acids. Looked up from germline, CDR1 is SNHLY and CDR2 is FYNNEI. CDR3: CASSEEKDSREKLFF. For the CDR3, the DNA is TGTGCCAGCAGTGAAGAAAAGGACAGTCGCGAAAAACTGTTTTTT.

This chain uses TRBV25-1 with TRBJ1-2; unclear D gene. The ends were cut back, 8 bases at V and 4 bases at J, with 14 bases in the middle. CDR3 size: 13 residues. Germline lookup yields CDR1 MGHDK and CDR2 SYGVNS. The CDR3 region has the DNA TGTGCCAGCTCTATCACAGAAACCTATGGCTACACCTTC. This codes for CASSITETYGYTF.

The rearrangement uses TRBV15 and TRBJ1-1, with a possible D match to TRBD1 (6 bases). The CDR3 is made up of 13 amino acids. Trimming left V 0 bases short and J 4 bases short, with 6 bases between. Germline CDR1 LNHNV, CDR2 YYDKDF (reference sequence). DNA for the CDR3: TGTGCCACCAGCAGAGAGACAGGCACTGAAGCTTTCTTT. Encoded protein: CATSRETGTEAFF.